This T cell receptor (beta chain) was found in a study of liver allograft versus peripheral blood T cells. The overall study: Comparative analysis was performed on T cell receptor repertoires from transplanted livers and from recipients' peripheral blood.

TCRdb used MiXCR to reprocess the reads, holding one entry per CDR3 protein. The sample lists 10,000 to 14,000 distinct CDR3 sequences, 23% occurring once. This receptor was taken from a human patient who had a liver transplant. Part of the T cells may come from the graft donor.

The CDR3 here is CASSPLRSRDGELFF. The CDR3 DNA follows: TGTGCCAGCAGCCCCCTTCGGTCCAGGGACGGGGAGCTGTTTTTT. J is TRBJ2-2 and V is TRBV5-4, with D perhaps matching TRBD1 (5 bases). Between the trimmed V and J ends, which lost 4 bases and 7 bases, there was a span of 17 bases. CDR3 length: 15 residues. Germline-derived CDR1 and CDR2 are SGHNT and YYREEE (reference sequence).